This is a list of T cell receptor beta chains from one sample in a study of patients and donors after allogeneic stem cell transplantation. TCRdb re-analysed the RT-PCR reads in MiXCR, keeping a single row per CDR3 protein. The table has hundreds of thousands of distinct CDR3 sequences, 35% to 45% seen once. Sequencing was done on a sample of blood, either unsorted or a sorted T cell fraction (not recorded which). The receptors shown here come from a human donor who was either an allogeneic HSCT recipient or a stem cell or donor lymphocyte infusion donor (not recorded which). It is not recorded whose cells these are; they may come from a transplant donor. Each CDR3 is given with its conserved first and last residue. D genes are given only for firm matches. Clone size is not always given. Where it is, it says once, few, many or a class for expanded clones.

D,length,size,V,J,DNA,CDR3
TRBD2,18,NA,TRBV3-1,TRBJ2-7,TGTGCCAGCAGCCGACGGACTAGCGGGGGCCCCTTCTCCTACGAGCAGTACTTC,CASSRRTSGGPFSYEQYF
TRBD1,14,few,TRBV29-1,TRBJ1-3,TGCAGCGTACAGGGGAAGAGCTCTGGAAACACCATATATTTT,CSVQGKSSGNTIYF
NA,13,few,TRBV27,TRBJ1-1,TGTGCCAGCAGTTCGGGGGCGAGACTTAAAGCTTTCTTT,CASSSGARLKAFF
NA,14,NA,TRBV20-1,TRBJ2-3,TGCAGTGCTAGGCGGGGCCCTAGCACAGATACGCAGTATTTT,CSARRGPSTDTQYF
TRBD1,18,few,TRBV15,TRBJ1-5,TGTGCCACCAGCAGAGCCCAAAAACAGGGGGCAAGCAATCAGCCCCAGCATTTT,CATSRAQKQGASNQPQHF
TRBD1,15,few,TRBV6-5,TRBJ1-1,TGTGCCAGCAGGGACAGGGCGAGTGGGAACACTGAAGCTTTCTTT,CASRDRASGNTEAFF
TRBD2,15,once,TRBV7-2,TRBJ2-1,TGTGCCAGCAGCCTCGGACTAGCGCCGTTGAATGAGCAGTTCTTC,CASSLGLAPLNEQFF
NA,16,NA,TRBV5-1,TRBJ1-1,TGCGCCAGCAAAGAGGAGGTCCCCTCGGGGAACACTGAAGCTTTCTTT,CASKEEVPSGNTEAFF
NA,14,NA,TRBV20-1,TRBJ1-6,TGCAGTGCTAGATTAAATCCCCCACATTCACCCCTCCACTTT,CSARLNPPHSPLHF
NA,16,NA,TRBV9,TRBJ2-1,TGTGCCAGCAGCGTACAGGCGCTGAGCTCCTACAATGAGCAGTTCTTC,CASSVQALSSYNEQFF
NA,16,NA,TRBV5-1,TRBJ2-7,TGCGCCAGCAGCTTGGCCTCGACGGCGAGCTCCTACGAGCAGTACTTC,CASSLASTASSYEQYF
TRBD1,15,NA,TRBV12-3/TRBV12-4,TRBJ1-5,TGTGCCAGCAGCCGCGGACAGGGGGCGACTCAGCCCCAGCATTTT,CASSRGQGATQPQHF
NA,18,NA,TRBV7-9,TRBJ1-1,TGTGCCAGCAGCTTAGGCTTGGACTCCCGAGGGGTGAACACTGAAGCTTTCTTT,CASSLGLDSRGVNTEAFF
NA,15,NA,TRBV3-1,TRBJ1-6,TGTGCCAGCAGCCAGGATGGGCAGCCGTATTCACCCCTCCACTTT,CASSQDGQPYSPLHF
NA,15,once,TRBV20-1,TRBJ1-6,TGCAGTGCTCACATGAAGGAATTCTATAATTCACCCCTCCACTTT,CSAHMKEFYNSPLHF
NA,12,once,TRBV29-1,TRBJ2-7,TGCAGCGTTGAAATGGCAGCCTACGAGCAGTACTTC,CSVEMAAYEQYF
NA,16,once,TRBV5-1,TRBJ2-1,TGCGCCAGCAGCTTGGAACGGGCAGCAGATGGCAATGAGCAGTTCTTC,CASSLERAADGNEQFF
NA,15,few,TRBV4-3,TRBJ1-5,TGCGCCAGCAGCCAAGATTGGCCCGGCAATCAGCCCCAGCATTTT,CASSQDWPGNQPQHF
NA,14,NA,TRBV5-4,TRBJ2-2,TGTGCCAGCAGCTTCAGGGGGGGCGCCGGGGAGCTGTTTTTT,CASSFRGGAGELFF
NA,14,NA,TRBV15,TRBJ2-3,TGTGCCACCAGGGTGGGAGGTAGTACAGATACGCAGTATTTT,CATRVGGSTDTQYF
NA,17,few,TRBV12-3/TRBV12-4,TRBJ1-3,TGTGCCAGCAGTTCCCCAACCTCCACAGCCTCTGGAAACACCATATATTTT,CASSSPTSTASGNTIYF
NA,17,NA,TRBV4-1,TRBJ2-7,TGCGCCAGCAGCCAAGATTTGAGCAGGGGAAGTCCCGACGAGCAGTACTTC,CASSQDLSRGSPDEQYF
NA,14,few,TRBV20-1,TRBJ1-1,TGCAGTGCTAGAGGAGTCCCGGGGAACACTGAAGCTTTCTTT,CSARGVPGNTEAFF
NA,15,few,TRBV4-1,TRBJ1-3,TGCGCCAGCAGCCAAGTACGAGGCTCTGGAAACACCATATATTTT,CASSQVRGSGNTIYF
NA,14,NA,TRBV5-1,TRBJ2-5,TGCGCCAGCAGCGGGGGACAACACCAAGAGACCCAGTACTTC,CASSGGQHQETQYF
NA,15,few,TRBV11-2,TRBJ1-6,TGTGCCAGCAGCTTAGATGGTCGTGAGAATTCACCCCTCCACTTT,CASSLDGRENSPLHF
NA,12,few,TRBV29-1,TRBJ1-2,TGCAGCGTTGAACCAGGCGACTATGGCTACACCTTC,CSVEPGDYGYTF
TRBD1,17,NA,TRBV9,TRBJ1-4,TGTGCCAGCAGCGTAGGAAGAGGGGGCTGGGCCCAGGAAAAACTGTTTTTT,CASSVGRGGWAQEKLFF
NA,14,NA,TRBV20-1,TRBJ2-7,TGCAGTGCTAGGGGCAGTAAGAGCTCCTACGAGCAGTACTTC,CSARGSKSSYEQYF
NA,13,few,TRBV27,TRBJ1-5,TGTGCCAGCAGCCAGGGCCGCAATCAGCCCCAGCATTTT,CASSQGRNQPQHF
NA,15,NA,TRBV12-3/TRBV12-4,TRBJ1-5,TGTGCCAGCAGTGCGGGACTTTTGAGCAATCAGCCCCAGCATTTT,CASSAGLLSNQPQHF
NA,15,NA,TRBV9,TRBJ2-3,TGTGCCAGCAGCGTTATTAGCGGTAGCACAGATACGCAGTATTTT,CASSVISGSTDTQYF
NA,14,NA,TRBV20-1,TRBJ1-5,TGCAGTGCCCCCGGTGGGAATAGCAATCAGCCCCAGCATTTT,CSAPGGNSNQPQHF
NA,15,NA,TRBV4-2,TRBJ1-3,TGTGCCAGCAGCCAAGTCAAGGGGACTGGAAACACCATATATTTT,CASSQVKGTGNTIYF
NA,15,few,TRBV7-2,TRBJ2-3,TGTGCCAGCAGCGCAGTTTGGACGGCCACTGATACGCAGTATTTT,CASSAVWTATDTQYF
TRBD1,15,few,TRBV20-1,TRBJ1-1,TGCAGTGCTAGAGATTTTGGACAGGGGAGGGATGAAGCTTTCTTT,CSARDFGQGRDEAFF
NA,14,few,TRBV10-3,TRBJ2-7,TGTGCCATCAGTACCGGGACGGGCTCCTACGAGCAGTACTTC,CAISTGTGSYEQYF
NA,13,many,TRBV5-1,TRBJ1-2,TGCGCCAGCAGTTCGACGGATCTTTATGGCTACACCTTC,CASSSTDLYGYTF
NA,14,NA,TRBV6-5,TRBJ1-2,TGTGCCAGCAGCCGACGGACACCCAACTATGGCTACACCTTC,CASSRRTPNYGYTF
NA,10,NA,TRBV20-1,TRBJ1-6,TGCAGCAAGATGGTTTCACCCCTCCACTTT,CSKMVSPLHF
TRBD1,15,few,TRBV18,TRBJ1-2,TGTGCCAGCTCACCACCGACAGGGGTGAAGCGTGGCTACACCTTC,CASSPPTGVKRGYTF
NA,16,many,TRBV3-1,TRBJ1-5,TGTGCCAGCAGCCAAGACCCGACAGGTCTCAATCAGCCCCAGCATTTT,CASSQDPTGLNQPQHF